A single sample gave rise to the 2 T cell receptor beta chains below, sequenced in a study of blood T cell repertoires in COVID-19. Measured with immunoSEQ multiplex PCR; TCRdb has only the in-frame clones, and not every one. The sample includes some 390,000 clones, about 89% seen only once; the top ten take about 2%. The sequencing sample was made of peripheral blood. The receptors come from a woman aged 55-70 years with COVID-19, enrolled during active disease.

This clone was counted between two and nine times. This chain connects TRBV4-1 to TRBJ1-1; no reliable D call. Per the germline V gene, CDR1 is MGHRA and CDR2 is YSYEKL. The germline V and J ends were trimmed by 0 bases and 1 base, with 12 bases remaining between them. The CDR3 is made up of 16 amino acids. The CDR3 spells CASSQEEGDENTEAFF. DNA for the CDR3: TGCGCCAGCAGCCAAGAAGAGGGCGACGAGAACACTGAAGCTTTCTTT.

This chain uses TRBV11-2 with TRBJ2-2; D is possibly TRBD1 (6 bases). Germline-derived CDR1 and CDR2 are SGHAT and FQNNGV. V was trimmed by 5 bases and J by 6 bases, leaving 10 bases between them. The CDR3 covers 13 residues. CDR3 DNA sequence: TGTGCCAGCAGCCCACAGGGATCCGGGGAGCTGTTTTTT. Its protein is CASSPQGSGELFF.